This paragraph reports one TCR beta chain. Random-hexamer reverse transcription was applied to about 0.5 to 1 ug RNA. The TCR beta CDR3 was amplified by immunoSEQ multiplex PCR across 54 Vbeta, 13 Jbeta. In TCRdb, the immunoSEQ multiplex PCR reads were re-called with MiXCR into one record per CDR3 protein. The table includes 400,000 to 550,000 distinct CDR3 sequences, more than 80% detected once. The data derive from a study of CD8 T cells in Susac syndrome. The study sequenced TCR beta in blood CD8+ and CD4+ T cells. The clonotype comes from a human donor with multiple sclerosis. Sequencing input: CD8+ T cells from PBMCs.

Here the CDR3 reads CASGRAGAGNEQFF. The CDR3 DNA sequence: TGTGCCAGCGGTAGGGCGGGAGCGGGCAATGAGCAGTTCTTC. J is TRBJ2-1 and V is TRBV6-1; the match to TRBD2 covers 7 bases. With 8 bases clipped from V and 6 bases from J, the junction kept 10 bases outside the gene matches. CDR1 MNHNS and CDR2 SASEGT come from the germline V gene. This CDR3 comprises 14 residues.